The 30 T cell receptor beta chains below were found in one sample sequenced in a study of shared clonotypes between healthy human individuals. Sequenced by immunoSEQ multiplex PCR; TCRdb stores in-frame clones only, minus some. Of millions of clones detected, approximately 92% appear once; the ten largest clones hold 0.14%. The sequencing sample was made of naive CD4+ T cells sorted from blood. The subset was: CD45RA+ positively selected. These receptors originate from a man between 18 and 35 years old in good health.

This rearrangement joins TRBV7-2 to TRBJ2-3, with D hard to call. From germline, CDR1 is SGHTA and CDR2 FQGNSA. With 4 bases removed from V and 0 bases from J, the gap between germline ends came to 11 bases. This CDR3 is 15 amino acids long. CDR3 sequence: CASSSGWRSTDTQYF. The CDR3 bases are TGTGCCAGCAGCTCCGGGTGGCGAAGCACAGATACGCAGTATTTT.

The chain recombines TRBV5-4 with TRBJ1-2; 10 positions match TRBD1. V lost 3 bases to trimming and J lost 7 bases; unmatched junction nucleotides: 12. The germline V gene has CDR1 SGHNT and CDR2 YYREEE (reference sequence). This CDR3 is 16 amino acids long. The CDR3 protein is CASSSSVGQGFGGYTF. DNA of the CDR3: TGTGCCAGCAGCTCGTCCGTGGGACAGGGGTTTGGTGGCTACACCTTC.

The chain couples TRBV4-3 to TRBJ2-1, with 10 bases that match TRBD2. The length of the CDR3 is 16 residues. The trim removed 4 bases at V and 5 bases at J, leaving 8 bases unmatched. Germline V gene data show CDR1 as LGHNA and CDR2 as YSLEER. CDR3 residues: CASSPPLAGYNNEQFF. CDR3 in DNA: TGCGCCAGCAGCCCCCCACTAGCGGGATATAACAATGAGCAGTTCTTC.

This clone came up once. The sample holds other DNA sequences that translate to the same CDR3. The gene calls are TRBV11-2 and TRBJ1-1; no reliable D call. V was trimmed by 1 base and J by 0 bases, leaving 6 bases between them. The CDR3 has 14 residues. The germline gives CDR1 SGHAT, CDR2 FQNNGV. Here the CDR3 reads CASSLGGMNTEAFF. As DNA, the CDR3 is TGTGCCAGCAGCTTAGGGGGTATGAACACTGAAGCTTTCTTT.

The chain recombines TRBV6-5 with TRBJ2-7; the D gene could be TRBD1 or TRBD2 (5 bases each). V lost 5 bases and J 4 bases, leaving 15 bases between the germline ends. This CDR3 region has 14 residues. Germline V gene data show CDR1 as MNHEY and CDR2 as SVGAGI. The DNA of the CDR3 is TGTGCCAGCAGTATCCGGGACGGCCCGTACGAGCAGTACTTC. It codes for CASSIRDGPYEQYF.

The chain combines TRBV5-3 with TRBJ2-7, with D possibly being TRBD1 (6 bases). TRBV5-3 is an ORF; its function is uncertain. Trimming shortened V by 1 base and J by 7 bases, and 15 bases separated the two germline ends. This CDR3 comprises 14 residues. The CDR3 DNA follows: TGTGCCAGAAGCTTGCACAGGGTAACACGAGAGCAGTACTTC. The encoded protein is CARSLHRVTREQYF.

J is TRBJ2-5 and V is TRBV5-1, with D possibly called TRBD1 or TRBD2 (6 bases each). Trimming removed 0 bases at V and 9 bases at J, with 24 bases between. Germline V gives CDR1 SGHRS, CDR2 YFSETQ. The CDR3 length is 17 residues. The CDR3 DNA is TGCGCCAGCAGCTTGGACCCGACAGGCTCAACAAGGGGGGCCCAGTACTTC. Protein product: CASSLDPTGSTRGAQYF.

The J gene is TRBJ2-2, the V gene TRBV9; D perhaps matches TRBD2 (7 bases). Germline CDR1 SGDLS, CDR2 YYNGEE. V was trimmed by 3 bases and J by 6 bases, leaving 12 bases between them. The CDR3 is 14 amino acids. CDR3 nucleotide sequence: TGTGCCAGCAGCGCGTGGGGGGGCCCCGGGGAGCTGTTTTTT. Translated: CASSAWGGPGELFF. Variable domain in full (rest from reference TRBV9 and TRBJ2-2): DSGVTQTPKHLITATGQRVTLRCSPRSGDLSVYWYQQSLDQGLQFLIQYYNGEERAKGNILERFSAQQFPDLHSELNLSSLELGDSALYFCASSAWGGPGELFFGEGSRLTVL.

A few counts support this clone. The rearrangement uses TRBV6-5 and TRBJ2-7, with 9 bases lining up with TRBD1. With V trimmed by 5 bases and J by 2 bases, 4 bases remained unmatched. Germline V CDR1 and CDR2: MNHEY, SVGAGI. The CDR3 totals 14 residues. The CDR3 DNA follows: TGTGCCAGCAGTACGACAGGGGGTGCCTACGAGCAGTACTTC. This codes for CASSTTGGAYEQYF.

This chain links TRBV27 with TRBJ1-4; no clear D. This CDR3 has 17 amino acids. V lost 2 bases to trimming and J lost 0 bases, with 13 bases between them. Germline V gene lookup returns CDR1 MNHEY and CDR2 SMNVEV (reference sequence). The CDR3 bases are TGTGCCAGCAGTTTAAGTCGGGCCCTCGCAACTAATGAAAAACTGTTTTTT. Translating it yields CASSLSRALATNEKLFF.

The chain couples TRBV9 to TRBJ2-3, with TRBD2 identical over 14 bases. Per germline, CDR1 SGDLS and CDR2 YYNGEE. This CDR3 spans 15 amino acids. Germline trimming cut 4 bases from V and 5 bases from J; bases unmatched to any gene: 3. This CDR3 reads CASSSGTSGRDTQYF. The CDR3 bases are TGTGCCAGCAGCTCCGGGACTAGCGGGAGAGATACGCAGTATTTT.

Regarding this clone: This CDR3 is also generated by other DNA sequences in the sample. The rearrangement uses TRBV7-2 and TRBJ2-7; D possibly corresponds to TRBD2 (5 bases). CDR3 size: 12 residues. Germline CDR1 reads SGHTA; CDR2 reads FQGNSA. Trimming removed 5 bases from V and 3 bases from J, with 8 bases in between. This CDR3 is CASSPRDYEQYF. The CDR3 DNA reads TGTGCCAGCAGCCCTCGGGACTACGAGCAGTACTTC.

The chain employs TRBV30 and TRBJ1-5, with unresolved D. CDR3 length: 13 amino acids. Trimming took 6 bases from V and 1 from J, leaving 10 bases between them. Germline V CDR1 and CDR2: GTSNPN, SVGIG (reference sequence). The CDR3 DNA reads as TGTGCCTGCGCCCCGGGGAGCAATCAGCCCCAGCATTTT. Protein: CACAPGSNQPQHF.

The V and J genes are TRBV5-1 and TRBJ2-5, with TRBD2 matching over 8 bases. Unmatched junction bases numbered 3, after V lost 1 base and J lost 4 bases. This CDR3 comprises 14 residues. CDR1 and CDR2 from the germline V gene are SGHRS and YFSETQ. The CDR3 DNA sequence: TGCGCCAGCAGCTTGAAGCTAGCGGGAGAGACCCAGTACTTC. Its translation is CASSLKLAGETQYF.

This sequence joins TRBV10-3 and TRBJ2-3; D gene uncertain. Germline V lookup: CDR1 ENHRY, CDR2 SYGVKD. Trimming shortened V by 2 bases and J by 4 bases, and 7 bases separated the two germline ends. CDR3 size: 13 residues. CDR3 nucleotide sequence: TGTGCCATCAGTGAGCCCCGTTCAGATACGCAGTATTTT. Protein: CAISEPRSDTQYF.

The rearrangement uses TRBV2 and TRBJ1-1; 7 bases are a match to TRBD1. Germline CDR1 is SNHLY and CDR2 is FYNNEI. With V trimmed by 7 bases and J by 1 base, 3 bases remained unmatched. The CDR3 consists of 13 residues. The CDR3 DNA reads as TGTGCCAGCAAGGAGGGGGCGAACACTGAAGCTTTCTTT. Protein: CASKEGANTEAFF.

The V gene is TRBV12-5, the J gene TRBJ2-7; no clear D. CDR3 length: 15 amino acids. Trimming left V 3 bases short and J 6 bases short, with 18 bases between. Germline-derived CDR1 and CDR2 are LGHNT and FRNRAP. The DNA of the CDR3 is TGTGCTAGTGGTTTTTCTCGACCGGTTGGGATCGAGCAGTACTTC. The encoded protein is CASGFSRPVGIEQYF.

The rearrangement links TRBV5-1 to TRBJ1-4; D remains ambiguous. Trimming removed 2 bases from V and 6 bases from J, with 2 bases in between. This CDR3 has 11 residues. Germline lookup yields CDR1 SGHRS and CDR2 YFSETQ. CDR3 nucleotide sequence: TGCGCCAGCAGCTTCGATGAAAAACTGTTTTTT. Translation gives CASSFDEKLFF.

The chain carries TRBV6-5 and TRBJ2-7; D may match TRBD1 or TRBD2 (5 bases each). Germline CDR1 reads MNHEY; CDR2 reads SVGAGI. This CDR3 region has 15 residues. Trimming cost V 3 bases and J 2 bases, with 14 bases left between them. For the CDR3, the DNA is TGTGCCAGCAGTTATCTACGCCGGGGCCCCTACGAGCAGTACTTC. Translated: CASSYLRRGPYEQYF.

The J gene is TRBJ2-5, the V gene TRBV7-9, with TRBD2 matching 12 bases. The J segment lost 2 bases and the V segment lost 0 bases, leaving 4 bases of the junction unmatched. The germline CDR1 and CDR2 sequences are SEHNR and FQNEAQ (reference sequence). There are 17 residues in the CDR3. CDR3 DNA: TGTGCCAGCAGCTTAGCGTTCACTAGCGGGGGGCAAGAGACCCAGTACTTC. Protein: CASSLAFTSGGQETQYF.

This clone was counted between two and nine times. J is TRBJ1-1 and V is TRBV4-3; D remains unclear. CDR3 size: 14 residues. V was trimmed by 1 base and J by 0 bases, leaving 6 bases between them. The germline V gene has CDR1 LGHNA and CDR2 YSLEER. The CDR3 DNA reads as TGCGCCAGCAGCCAAGTTGGGTTGAACACTGAAGCTTTCTTT. Amino acids: CASSQVGLNTEAFF.

Remarks on this clone: The sample carries other DNA sequences with the same CDR3. In DNA form, the CDR3 reads TGTGCCAGCAGTGAACAGGGAAATGAAAAACTGTTTTTT. Translation: CASSEQGNEKLFF. The chain has TRBV2 and TRBJ1-4; D might be TRBD1 (5 bases). In germline, CDR1 is SNHLY, CDR2 FYNNEI. The CDR3 spans 13 residues. Trimming left V 2 bases short and J 5 bases short, with 6 bases between.

Of note for this clone: Germline and junction disagree at one end, which may indicate a read error. This sequence joins TRBV11-2 and TRBJ2-7; tentatively, D is TRBD2 (5 bases). This CDR3 has 12 amino acids. The germline gives CDR1 SGHAT, CDR2 FQNNGV. Here the CDR3 reads CASSLDLGGPHF. CDR3 DNA: TGTGCCAGCAGCTTAGATTTGGGCGGGCCCCACTTC.

The chain joins TRBV6-1 to TRBJ1-2, with D hard to call. This CDR3 is 13 amino acids long. CDR1 and CDR2 from the germline V gene are MNHNS and SASEGT. Trimming took 3 bases from V and 2 from J, leaving 7 bases between them. The DNA for the CDR3 is TGTGCCAGCAGTGATTTAAAGAACTATGGCTACACCTTC. It encodes CASSDLKNYGYTF.

The J gene is TRBJ2-5, the V gene TRBV5-4, with D possibly being TRBD1 or TRBD2 (5 bases each). V shed 3 bases and J shed 1 base, with 7 bases lying between them. Germline CDR1 and CDR2: SGHNT and YYREEE (reference sequence). The CDR3 sequence is 13 residues long. CDR3 sequence: CASSWDGQETQYF. In DNA form, the CDR3 reads TGTGCCAGCAGCTGGGACGGCCAAGAGACCCAGTACTTC.

V is TRBV12-1 and J is TRBJ2-5. TRBV12-1 is a pseudogene. The CDR3 is 11 amino acids. This CDR3 is CASSFVETQYF. The CDR3, as DNA: TGTGCCAGCAGCTTTGTAGAGACCCAGTACTTC.

The rearrangement uses TRBV7-2 and TRBJ1-5; D not resolved. CDR1 and CDR2 from the germline V gene are SGHTA and FQGNSA. Trimming left V 1 base short and J 1 base short, with 8 bases between. CDR3 length equals 15 residues. The CDR3 here is CASSLEGRSNQPQHF. The CDR3 nucleotides are TGTGCCAGCAGCTTAGAGGGCCGAAGCAATCAGCCCCAGCATTTT.

The chain couples TRBV10-3 to TRBJ2-3; 7 positions match TRBD2. Trimming at V came to 9 bases and at J to 0 bases, leaving 3 bases not matched to a gene. CDR1 and CDR2 (germline): ENHRY, SYGVKD. This CDR3 comprises 13 residues. The CDR3 DNA is TGTGCCATAGCGGGGACTAGCACAGATACGCAGTATTTT. Residues: CAIAGTSTDTQYF.

About this clone: Other DNA sequences in the sample encode the same CDR3. The chain is built from TRBV6-6 and TRBJ1-5; D remains ambiguous. CDR1 and CDR2 from the germline V gene are MNHNY and SVGAGI (reference sequence). V lost 2 bases and J 5 bases, leaving 7 bases between the germline ends. This CDR3 region has 13 residues. The CDR3 bases are TGTGCCAGCAGTTACGTCGGGGATCAGCCCCAGCATTTT. Translating it yields CASSYVGDQPQHF.

The chain couples TRBV13 to TRBJ1-3, with D perhaps TRBD1 (5 bases). CDR1 is PRHDT and CDR2 is FYEKMQ in the germline V gene (reference sequence). Trimming removed 1 base at V and 1 base at J, with 23 bases between. CDR3 length equals 20 residues. Written as DNA, the CDR3 is TGTGCCAGCAGCTTAGTCGGATCACCAGGGCCCTTCAGTTCTGGAAACACCATATATTTT. Protein product: CASSLVGSPGPFSSGNTIYF. Variable domain in full (rest from reference TRBV13 and TRBJ1-3): AAGVIQSPRHLIKEKRETATLKCYPIPRHDTVYWYQQGPGQDPQFLISFYEKMQSDKGSIPDRFSAQQFSDYHSELNMSSLELGDSALYFCASSLVGSPGPFSSGNTIYFGEGSWLTVV.